This T cell receptor beta chain appears in the sequencing data of a study of shared clonotypes between healthy human individuals (dated by TCRdb to 2019 to 2021). In the study overall: The cohort included three men and a couple of women between 18 and 49 years of age. For each donor, three plates each were used for CD4 naive and CD4 memory, two plates were used for CD8 naive, and one plate was used for CD8 memory. The study deeply sequenced blood TCR repertoires of several healthy adults to estimate repertoire size and the extent of clonotype sharing between individuals. Per donor, leukapheresis produced somewhere between about 0.85 and 10 billion PBMCs. Different laboratories and diverse techniques were used to prepare libraries and sequence TCR repertoires, to increase sequencing depth and limit assay-specific biases. Overall results and qualifications from the work: Sampling was restricted to blood, and TCR repertoires in tissues likely differ from the TCR repertoires found in blood. Compared with non-shared clonotypes, clonotypes shared by all four sorted-subset donors had higher generation probabilities. Sharing across a few donors was observed for about 5% of naive CD4, over 3% of naive CD8, 2.3% of memory CD4, and about 0.39% of memory CD8 clonotypes. The small number of donors limited the genetic and exposure-history diversity represented. Naive subsets generally had larger estimated clonotype richness than memory subsets. Based on pairwise subsampling, the degree of clonotype sharing among donors was expected to be affected by sequencing depth. Incomplete sequencing was indicated by rarefaction of sorted-subset datasets, despite the large sequencing depth.

CDR1 is given as MNHNS and CDR2 as SASEGT, both from the germline V gene. Trimming removed 7 bases from V and 8 bases from J, leaving 9 bases between the germline ends. The CDR3 goes from the cysteine to the phenylalanine over 11 residues. Of all the DNA, just the CDR3 is kept, 33 bases in frame from base 1. Using the deep immunoSEQ assay, multiplex PCR amplified TCR CDR3 regions from genomic DNA. Extracted genomic DNA from each cell subset was distributed evenly across all wells of several immunoSEQ 96-well plates, and each plate was treated as a replicate. For sorted subsets, each replicate PCR was loaded with about 200 ng genomic DNA, equivalent to 30,000 or so T cell genomes. Purified libraries were measured with a Qubit 3.0 fluorometer, size-checked on a Bioanalyzer 2100, and measured again with the KAPA Library Quantification kit. A separate single-read 150-cycle Illumina NextSeq 550 flow cell was used to sequence each immunoSEQ 96-well plate. Regarding the original processing steps: Because the immunoSEQ output held only junctional sequences and lacked quality scores, the filtering could not match the filtering applied to full-length reads. Sequences were annotated with PyIR, a Python wrapper for IgBLAST v1.9, using IMGT germline references to assign V/J genes and CDR3. Reads were filtered out if the reads had weak V/J assignments (E-value above 1e-6), no CDR3, stop codons, out-of-frame junctions, or ambiguous translated residues. V3J clonotypes were defined by identical inferred V gene, J gene, and CDR3 amino acid sequence. Percentage overlap between repertoires was computed as shared unique clonotypes divided by the size of the smaller repertoire. Repertoire richness was assessed with RTK rarefaction, the Chao1 estimator, and Recon v2.1 estimates of unobserved clonotypes. For all TCRbeta clonotypes obtained by the gDNA method from four donors, generation probabilities were computed with OLGA. TCRdb stores this immuneACCESS table with in-frame sequences only. Part of the clones is absent; in the studies checked, under half of the shortfall reflects unresolved V genes, and no reason is known for the rest. The D gene and trimming were derived from the DNA, and the V and J assignments and clone size from that table. The sample contains over 2 million clones, about 95% of them found a single time. Of the sample, more than 0.1% falls within the top ten clones.

The donors were healthy, HIV-negative adults with no recently reported acute infections or vaccinations. All donors were Caucasian adults living in Nashville, Tennessee, USA. CD4+ T cells were enriched by magnetic negative selection; naive cells were then positively selected on CD45RA, and the negative fraction formed the memory subset. Blood was obtained by leukapheresis, after which PBMCs were separated by Ficoll-Histopaque density gradient centrifugation and cryopreserved in liquid nitrogen vapor phase. Purity and quantity of every magnetically sorted T cell population were checked by analytical flow cytometry. Genomic DNA was isolated from each sorted fraction and quantified by UV absorbance on a Nanodrop 2000c. This clone appeared once. It has no known antigen specificity. Base qualities were left out, and no much larger clone turns up one base away.

The receptor comes from a man between 18 and 29 years old in good health. The chain was built from TRBV6-1 and TRBJ2-1, with no D gene named confidently. Sequencing used naive CD4+ T cells sorted from blood. What this sample's cell subset or site label stands for: CD45RA+ positively selected. At the DNA level, the sequence is TGTGCCAGCACCGGGTTGGATGAGCAGTTCTTC. It translates as CASTGLDEQFF.